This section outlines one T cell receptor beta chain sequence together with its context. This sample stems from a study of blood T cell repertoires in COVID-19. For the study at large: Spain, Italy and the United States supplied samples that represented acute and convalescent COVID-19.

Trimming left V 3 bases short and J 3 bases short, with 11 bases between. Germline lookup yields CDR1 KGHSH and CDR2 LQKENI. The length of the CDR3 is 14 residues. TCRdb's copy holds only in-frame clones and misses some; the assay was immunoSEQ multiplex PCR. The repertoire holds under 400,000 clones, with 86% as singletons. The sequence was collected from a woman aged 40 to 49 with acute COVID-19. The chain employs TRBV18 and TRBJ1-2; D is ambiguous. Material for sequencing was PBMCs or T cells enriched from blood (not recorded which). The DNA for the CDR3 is TGTGCCAGCTCACCGGTAGAGAATTACTATGGCTACACCTTC. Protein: CASSPVENYYGYTF.